Listed below are T cell receptor beta chains from one sample, sequenced in a study of T cell responses to AZD1222 COVID-19 vaccine. Libraries were prepared by immunoSEQ multiplex PCR; TCRdb keeps only in-frame clonotypes and omits some of them. The sample yields around 58,000 clones, 84% seen once. This specimen was peripheral blood, taken on day 0 of AZD1222 vaccination. The source is an adult in good health. The CDR3 runs from the conserved cysteine through the conserved F or W. D genes are given only for firm matches. Expanded clones are given a class, and other clones once, few, many or no size at all.

v_call: TRBV11-3
j_call: TRBJ1-1
clone_size: -
d_call: -
cdr3_aa: CASSATGQPLLGAFF
cdr3_nt: TGTGCCAGCAGCGCCACCGGGCAGCCCCTTTTGGGTGCTTTCTTT

v_call: TRBV27
j_call: TRBJ1-1
clone_size: -
d_call: -
cdr3_aa: CASSFRKNTEAFF
cdr3_nt: TGTGCCAGCAGTTTCCGAAAGAACACTGAAGCTTTCTTT

v_call: TRBV2
j_call: TRBJ1-2
clone_size: -
d_call: -
cdr3_aa: CASSGEEVGYGYTF
cdr3_nt: TGTGCCAGCAGTGGGGAGGAGGTGGGCTATGGCTACACCTTC

v_call: TRBV5-1
j_call: TRBJ1-4
clone_size: once
d_call: TRBD1
cdr3_aa: CASSSGQGSEKLFF
cdr3_nt: TGCGCCAGCAGCTCAGGACAGGGGAGTGAAAAACTGTTTTTT

v_call: TRBV28
j_call: TRBJ1-5
clone_size: -
d_call: -
cdr3_aa: CASSLFPRGRGGNQPQHF
cdr3_nt: TGTGCCAGCAGTTTATTCCCTAGGGGGAGAGGAGGCAATCAGCCCCAGCATTTT

v_call: TRBV18
j_call: TRBJ1-2
clone_size: -
d_call: -
cdr3_aa: CASSRATDAGGYTF
cdr3_nt: TGTGCCAGCTCACGAGCGACAGACGCGGGGGGCTACACCTTC

v_call: TRBV13
j_call: TRBJ1-2
clone_size: once
d_call: -
cdr3_aa: CASSLNVVGASGYTF
cdr3_nt: TGTGCCAGCAGCTTAAATGTGGTGGGGGCTAGTGGCTACACCTTC

v_call: TRBV7-3
j_call: TRBJ2-2
clone_size: once
d_call: TRBD1
cdr3_aa: CASSRDRAGELFF
cdr3_nt: TGTGCCAGCAGCCGGGACAGGGCCGGGGAGCTGTTTTTT

v_call: TRBV9
j_call: TRBJ1-1
clone_size: -
d_call: -
cdr3_aa: CASSADPSGAEAFF
cdr3_nt: TGTGCCAGCAGCGCGGACCCCAGTGGAGCTGAAGCTTTCTTT

v_call: TRBV11-3
j_call: TRBJ2-3
clone_size: -
d_call: TRBD2
cdr3_aa: CASSLVILAASTDTQYF
cdr3_nt: TGTGCCAGCAGCTTAGTTATACTAGCGGCTAGCACAGATACGCAGTATTTT

v_call: TRBV11-3
j_call: TRBJ1-2
clone_size: -
d_call: TRBD1
cdr3_aa: CASSPGQLPSYGYTF
cdr3_nt: TGTGCCAGCAGCCCGGGACAGCTTCCTTCCTATGGCTACACCTTC

v_call: TRBV10-3
j_call: TRBJ2-3
clone_size: -
d_call: -
cdr3_aa: CAIKELDIPDTQYF
cdr3_nt: TGTGCCATCAAAGAGTTGGACATCCCAGATACGCAGTATTTT

v_call: TRBV5-6
j_call: TRBJ1-2
clone_size: -
d_call: -
cdr3_aa: CASSRGLGYTF
cdr3_nt: TGTGCCAGCAGTCGCGGTCTAGGCTACACCTTC

v_call: TRBV6-5
j_call: TRBJ1-3
clone_size: -
d_call: -
cdr3_aa: CASSMTDYSGNTIYF
cdr3_nt: TGTGCCAGCAGTATGACAGACTACTCTGGAAACACCATATATTTT

v_call: TRBV19
j_call: TRBJ1-1
clone_size: few
d_call: -
cdr3_aa: CASSGRRLNTEAFF
cdr3_nt: TGTGCCAGTAGTGGGAGGCGGCTGAACACTGAAGCTTTCTTT

v_call: TRBV5-1
j_call: TRBJ2-5
clone_size: -
d_call: -
cdr3_aa: CASSPAGGPETQYF
cdr3_nt: TGCGCCAGCAGCCCCGCCGGGGGACCAGAGACCCAGTACTTC

v_call: TRBV6-1
j_call: TRBJ1-5
clone_size: -
d_call: -
cdr3_aa: CASSSDSHNQPQHF
cdr3_nt: TGTGCCAGCAGCAGCGACTCACACAATCAGCCCCAGCATTTT

v_call: TRBV7-2
j_call: TRBJ2-4
clone_size: -
d_call: -
cdr3_aa: CASSLDSSGIQYF
cdr3_nt: TGTGCCAGCAGCTTAGACTCATCCGGCATTCAGTACTTC

v_call: TRBV11-2
j_call: TRBJ1-5
clone_size: -
d_call: -
cdr3_aa: CASSLGGSGQPQHF
cdr3_nt: TGTGCCAGCAGCTTAGGGGGGTCAGGTCAGCCCCAGCATTTT

v_call: TRBV4-3
j_call: TRBJ1-3
clone_size: -
d_call: TRBD1
cdr3_aa: CASSQFEGASSGNTIYF
cdr3_nt: TGCGCCAGCAGCCAGTTCGAGGGGGCCAGCTCTGGAAACACCATATATTTT

v_call: TRBV7-9
j_call: TRBJ1-6
clone_size: -
d_call: -
cdr3_aa: CASSSLLGGKNSPLHF
cdr3_nt: TGTGCCAGCAGCTCACTGTTGGGAGGAAAGAATTCACCCCTCCACTTT

v_call: TRBV18
j_call: TRBJ1-1
clone_size: -
d_call: -
cdr3_aa: CASSPGQNTEAFF
cdr3_nt: TGTGCCAGCTCACCTGGGCAGAACACTGAAGCTTTCTTT

v_call: TRBV6-6
j_call: TRBJ1-5
clone_size: -
d_call: -
cdr3_aa: CASSYSASNQPQHF
cdr3_nt: TGTGCCAGCAGTTACTCGGCGTCCAATCAGCCCCAGCATTTT

v_call: TRBV7-2
j_call: TRBJ2-1
clone_size: -
d_call: -
cdr3_aa: CASSLVGTFYYNEQFF
cdr3_nt: TGTGCCAGCAGCCTCGTCGGGACTTTCTACTACAATGAGCAGTTCTTC

v_call: TRBV29-1
j_call: TRBJ2-5
clone_size: -
d_call: TRBD1
cdr3_aa: CSVADRVRETQYF
cdr3_nt: TGCAGCGTCGCCGACAGGGTGAGGGAGACCCAGTACTTC

v_call: TRBV6-5
j_call: TRBJ1-2
clone_size: -
d_call: TRBD1
cdr3_aa: CASSPDRDYGYTF
cdr3_nt: TGTGCCAGCAGCCCGGACAGGGACTATGGCTACACCTTC

v_call: TRBV5-5
j_call: TRBJ1-3
clone_size: -
d_call: TRBD1
cdr3_aa: CASNLGTGSSGNTIYF
cdr3_nt: TGTGCCAGCAACTTGGGGACAGGGAGCTCTGGAAACACCATATATTTT

v_call: TRBV7-2
j_call: TRBJ2-3
clone_size: few
d_call: TRBD2
cdr3_aa: CASSLLAGFTDTQYF
cdr3_nt: TGTGCCAGCAGCTTGCTAGCGGGTTTCACAGATACGCAGTATTTT

v_call: TRBV21-1
j_call: TRBJ1-3
clone_size: -
d_call: -
cdr3_aa: CASSAQDSGDGNTIYF
cdr3_nt: TGTGCCAGCAGCGCGCAAGACTCAGGGGACGGAAACACCATATATTTT

v_call: TRBV4-1
j_call: TRBJ1-2
clone_size: -
d_call: -
cdr3_aa: CASSQVPSGRGYTF
cdr3_nt: TGCGCCAGCAGCCAAGTTCCATCCGGACGGGGCTACACCTTC

v_call: TRBV28
j_call: TRBJ1-4
clone_size: medium-sized
d_call: -
cdr3_aa: CASSLQEGVDEKLFF
cdr3_nt: TGTGCCAGCAGTTTGCAAGAGGGCGTGGATGAAAAACTGTTTTTT

v_call: TRBV7-2
j_call: TRBJ2-5
clone_size: -
d_call: -
cdr3_aa: CASTPNQGGGAETQYF
cdr3_nt: TGTGCCAGCACCCCAAACCAGGGAGGGGGCGCGGAGACCCAGTACTTC

v_call: TRBV4-1
j_call: TRBJ1-5
clone_size: -
d_call: TRBD1
cdr3_aa: CASSARQGMGNQPQHF
cdr3_nt: TGCGCCAGCAGCGCTCGACAGGGAATGGGCAATCAGCCCCAGCATTTT

v_call: TRBV28
j_call: TRBJ1-4
clone_size: -
d_call: -
cdr3_aa: CASSLFGRSNEKLFF
cdr3_nt: TGTGCCAGCAGTTTATTTGGGAGATCTAATGAAAAACTGTTTTTT

v_call: TRBV24-1
j_call: TRBJ1-2
clone_size: -
d_call: -
cdr3_aa: CATSDPPRDGYTF
cdr3_nt: TGTGCCACCAGTGACCCCCCCAGGGACGGCTACACCTTC

v_call: TRBV27
j_call: TRBJ1-2
clone_size: -
d_call: -
cdr3_aa: CASSPQGTVAHYGYTF
cdr3_nt: TGTGCCAGCAGTCCCCAAGGCACAGTAGCGCACTATGGCTACACCTTC

v_call: TRBV11-2
j_call: TRBJ2-3
clone_size: -
d_call: -
cdr3_aa: CASSLDPFPDTQYF
cdr3_nt: TGTGCCAGCAGCTTAGATCCCTTCCCAGATACGCAGTATTTT

v_call: TRBV5-6
j_call: TRBJ1-1
clone_size: -
d_call: -
cdr3_aa: CASSLTGRVNTEAFF
cdr3_nt: TGTGCCAGCAGCTTGACGGGGCGGGTGAACACTGAAGCTTTCTTT

v_call: TRBV7-6
j_call: TRBJ2-1
clone_size: -
d_call: -
cdr3_aa: CASSLVQGTYNEQFF
cdr3_nt: TGTGCCAGCAGCTTAGTTCAGGGCACCTACAATGAGCAGTTCTTC

v_call: TRBV7-9
j_call: TRBJ1-5
clone_size: -
d_call: -
cdr3_aa: CASSRQLNQPQHF
cdr3_nt: TGTGCCAGCAGCAGACAGCTTAATCAGCCCCAGCATTTT

v_call: TRBV10-3
j_call: TRBJ1-4
clone_size: -
d_call: -
cdr3_aa: CASSRASNEKLFF
cdr3_nt: TGTGCCTCCTCAAGGGCGTCTAATGAAAAACTGTTTTTT

v_call: TRBV7-2
j_call: TRBJ2-1
clone_size: once
d_call: -
cdr3_aa: CASSFSVRSEQFF
cdr3_nt: TGTGCCAGCAGCTTCTCTGTGAGAAGTGAGCAGTTCTTC

v_call: TRBV2
j_call: TRBJ1-5
clone_size: -
d_call: TRBD1
cdr3_aa: CASNLGQAFSPQHF
cdr3_nt: TGTGCCAGCAATCTAGGACAGGCTTTTTCACCCCAGCATTTT

v_call: TRBV6-5
j_call: TRBJ2-7
clone_size: -
d_call: TRBD1
cdr3_aa: CASTYSSDRGYEQYF
cdr3_nt: TGTGCCAGCACTTACTCCTCCGACAGGGGGTACGAGCAGTACTTC

v_call: TRBV13
j_call: TRBJ1-3
clone_size: -
d_call: -
cdr3_aa: CASSFGEGISSGNTIYF
cdr3_nt: TGTGCCAGCAGCTTCGGGGAGGGGATAAGCTCTGGAAACACCATATATTTT

v_call: TRBV6-5
j_call: TRBJ1-1
clone_size: -
d_call: -
cdr3_aa: CASIWQEAFF
cdr3_nt: TGTGCCAGCATATGGCAGGAAGCCTTCTTT

v_call: TRBV2
j_call: TRBJ2-3
clone_size: -
d_call: -
cdr3_aa: CASSPLGHTQYF
cdr3_nt: TGTGCCAGCAGCCCTCTAGGCCATACGCAGTATTTT

v_call: TRBV5-1
j_call: TRBJ2-2
clone_size: once
d_call: TRBD2
cdr3_aa: CASSWPQREANTGELFF
cdr3_nt: TGCGCCAGCAGCTGGCCCCAGCGGGAGGCGAACACCGGGGAGCTGTTTTTT

v_call: TRBV3-1/TRBV3-2
j_call: TRBJ2-1
clone_size: -
d_call: -
cdr3_aa: CASSLGTDSYNEQFF
cdr3_nt: TGTGCCAGCAGCCTAGGGACTGACTCCTACAATGAGCAGTTCTTC

v_call: TRBV9
j_call: TRBJ2-2
clone_size: -
d_call: -
cdr3_aa: CASSARLAGELFF
cdr3_nt: TGTGCCAGCAGCGCCCGTCTTGCCGGGGAGCTGTTTTTT

v_call: TRBV28
j_call: TRBJ2-3
clone_size: -
d_call: -
cdr3_aa: CASRPALPDLTQYF
cdr3_nt: TGTGCCAGCAGACCGGCCTTACCGGATCTTACGCAGTATTTT

v_call: TRBV7-2
j_call: TRBJ1-2
clone_size: -
d_call: -
cdr3_aa: CASSYSEEDGYTF
cdr3_nt: TGTGCCAGCAGCTATAGTGAGGAAGATGGCTACACCTTC

v_call: TRBV28
j_call: TRBJ2-7
clone_size: -
d_call: -
cdr3_aa: CASRPGPNYEQYF
cdr3_nt: TGTGCCAGCAGACCAGGGCCGAACTACGAGCAGTACTTC

v_call: TRBV7-9
j_call: TRBJ1-1
clone_size: -
d_call: -
cdr3_aa: CASSLGTGGSTEAFF
cdr3_nt: TGTGCCAGCAGCTTAGGGACGGGGGGAAGCACTGAAGCTTTCTTT

v_call: TRBV29-1
j_call: TRBJ1-2
clone_size: -
d_call: -
cdr3_aa: CSVAELRGYGYTF
cdr3_nt: TGCAGCGTCGCAGAATTGAGGGGCTATGGCTACACCTTC

v_call: TRBV6-5
j_call: TRBJ2-7
clone_size: -
d_call: TRBD1
cdr3_aa: CASNEVGQGAYEQYF
cdr3_nt: TGTGCCAGCAACGAGGTAGGACAGGGGGCCTACGAGCAGTACTTC

v_call: TRBV12-3/TRBV12-4
j_call: TRBJ1-2
clone_size: -
d_call: -
cdr3_aa: CASSLGSYGYTF
cdr3_nt: TGTGCCAGCAGTTTGGGGAGCTATGGCTACACCTTC

v_call: TRBV7-3
j_call: TRBJ2-1
clone_size: -
d_call: TRBD2
cdr3_aa: CASSPETAGGLNEQFF
cdr3_nt: TGTGCCAGCAGCCCGGAGACAGCGGGAGGGCTTAATGAGCAGTTCTTC

v_call: TRBV6-5
j_call: TRBJ1-2
clone_size: once
d_call: TRBD1
cdr3_aa: CASSYTTGQGHYGYTF
cdr3_nt: TGTGCCAGCAGTTACACGACGGGACAGGGTCACTATGGCTACACCTTC

v_call: TRBV21-1
j_call: TRBJ2-1
clone_size: -
d_call: -
cdr3_aa: CASSKNFSGRAIEQFF
cdr3_nt: TGTGCCAGCAGCAAAAACTTTAGCGGGAGGGCCATTGAGCAGTTCTTC